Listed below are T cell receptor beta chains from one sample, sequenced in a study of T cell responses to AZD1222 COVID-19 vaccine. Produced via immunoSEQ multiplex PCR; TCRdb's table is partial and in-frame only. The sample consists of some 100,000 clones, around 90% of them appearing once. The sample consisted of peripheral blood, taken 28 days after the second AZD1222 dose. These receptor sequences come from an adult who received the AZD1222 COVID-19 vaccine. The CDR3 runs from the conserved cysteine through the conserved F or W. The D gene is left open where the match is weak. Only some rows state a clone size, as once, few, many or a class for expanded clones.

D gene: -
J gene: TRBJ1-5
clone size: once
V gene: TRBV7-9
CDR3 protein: CASSLAMAGSHQPQHF
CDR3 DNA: TGTGCCAGCAGCTTAGCAATGGCAGGCTCGCATCAGCCCCAGCATTTT

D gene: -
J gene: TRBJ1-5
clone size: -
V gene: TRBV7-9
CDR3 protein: CASSHMGGDQPQHF
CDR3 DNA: TGTGCCAGCAGTCATATGGGAGGGGACCAGCCCCAGCATTTT

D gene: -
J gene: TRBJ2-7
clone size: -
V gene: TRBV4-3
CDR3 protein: CASSQDRVGGDEQYF
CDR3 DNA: TGCGCCAGCAGCCAAGATCGAGTCGGGGGCGACGAGCAGTACTTC

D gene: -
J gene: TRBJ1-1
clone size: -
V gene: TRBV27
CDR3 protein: CASSLQGLSEAFF
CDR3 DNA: TGTGCCAGCAGTTTACAAGGGTTGAGTGAAGCTTTCTTT

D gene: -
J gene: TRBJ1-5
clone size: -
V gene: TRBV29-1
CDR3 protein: CSVARQSNQPQHF
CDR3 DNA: TGCAGCGTTGCGCGGCAGAGCAATCAGCCCCAGCATTTT

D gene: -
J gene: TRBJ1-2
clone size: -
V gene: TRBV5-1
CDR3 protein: CASSNRIGSGYTF
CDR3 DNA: TGCGCCAGCAGCAACAGGATAGGTAGTGGCTACACCTTC

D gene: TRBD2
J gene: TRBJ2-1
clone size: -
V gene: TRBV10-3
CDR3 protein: CAISPGLAGANNEQFF
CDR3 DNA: TGTGCCATCAGTCCGGGACTAGCGGGCGCAAACAATGAGCAGTTCTTC

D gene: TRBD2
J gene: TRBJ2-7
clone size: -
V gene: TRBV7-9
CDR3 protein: CASSLLAGVEQYF
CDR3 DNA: TGTGCCAGCAGCTTACTAGCGGGGGTCGAGCAGTACTTC

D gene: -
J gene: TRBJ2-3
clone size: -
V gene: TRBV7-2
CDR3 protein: CASGRGGQSDTQYF
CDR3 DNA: TGTGCCAGCGGGAGAGGGGGGCAATCAGATACGCAGTATTTT

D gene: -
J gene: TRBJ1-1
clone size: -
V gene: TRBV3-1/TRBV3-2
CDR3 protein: CASGGYENRAFF
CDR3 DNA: TGTGCCAGCGGGGGATATGAAAACAGAGCTTTCTTT

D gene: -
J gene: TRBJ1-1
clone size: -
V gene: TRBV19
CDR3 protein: CASSIVPRGSEAFF
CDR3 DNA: TGTGCCAGTAGTATAGTACCCCGGGGGTCTGAAGCTTTCTTT

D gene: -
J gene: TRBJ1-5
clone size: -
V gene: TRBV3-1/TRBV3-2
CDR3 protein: CASSQVWGVNQPQHF
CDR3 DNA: TGTGCCAGCAGCCAGGTATGGGGGGTCAATCAGCCCCAGCATTTT

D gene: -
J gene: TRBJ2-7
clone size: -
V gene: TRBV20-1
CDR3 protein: CSASRDTGYEQYF
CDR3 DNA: TGCAGTGCTAGTAGGGACACAGGGTACGAGCAGTACTTC

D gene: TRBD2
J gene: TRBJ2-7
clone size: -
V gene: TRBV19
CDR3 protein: CASSIVSGRHYEQYF
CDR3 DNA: TGTGCCAGTAGTATAGTGAGCGGGAGGCACTACGAGCAGTACTTC

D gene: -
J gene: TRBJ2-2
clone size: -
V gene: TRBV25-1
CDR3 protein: CASRGLLVANTGELFF
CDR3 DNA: TGTGCCAGCAGGGGGCTACTAGTTGCGAACACCGGGGAGCTGTTTTTT

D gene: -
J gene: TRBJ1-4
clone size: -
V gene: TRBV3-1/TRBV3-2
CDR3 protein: CASSQDRFRANRVGEKLFF
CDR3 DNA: TGTGCCAGCAGCCAAGATAGATTTCGGGCAAACAGGGTAGGCGAAAAACTGTTTTTT

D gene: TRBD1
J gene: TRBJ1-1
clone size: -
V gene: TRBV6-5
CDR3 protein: CASSPQGEEAFF
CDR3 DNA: TGTGCCAGCTCCCCACAGGGGGAGGAAGCTTTCTTT

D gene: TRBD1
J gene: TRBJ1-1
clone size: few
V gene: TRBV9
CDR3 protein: CASRDDRAGPVTEAFF
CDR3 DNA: TGTGCCAGCAGAGATGACAGGGCGGGCCCGGTCACTGAAGCTTTCTTT

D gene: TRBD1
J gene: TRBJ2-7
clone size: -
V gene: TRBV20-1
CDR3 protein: CSASYRDSDFYEQYF
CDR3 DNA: TGCAGTGCTAGTTACCGGGACAGCGATTTTTACGAGCAGTACTTC

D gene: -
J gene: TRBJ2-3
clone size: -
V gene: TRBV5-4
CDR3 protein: CASRRTATDTQYF
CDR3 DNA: TGTGCCAGCAGGAGAACGGCCACAGATACGCAGTATTTT

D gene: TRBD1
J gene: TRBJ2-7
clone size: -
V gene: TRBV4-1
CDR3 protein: CASSQMGQGSEQYF
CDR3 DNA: TGCGCCAGCAGCCAAATGGGACAGGGTTCGGAGCAGTACTTC

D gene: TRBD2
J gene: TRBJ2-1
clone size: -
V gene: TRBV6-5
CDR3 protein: CASRGASGHNEQFF
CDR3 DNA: TGTGCCAGCAGAGGGGCTAGCGGACACAATGAGCAGTTCTTC

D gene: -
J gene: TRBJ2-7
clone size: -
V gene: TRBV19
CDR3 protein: CASSIQGGSYEQYF
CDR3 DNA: TGTGCCAGTAGTATACAGGGAGGATCCTACGAGCAGTACTTC

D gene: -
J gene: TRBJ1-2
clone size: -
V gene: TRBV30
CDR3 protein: CAWSVRGPYGYTF
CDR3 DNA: TGTGCCTGGAGTGTACGGGGCCCCTATGGCTACACCTTC

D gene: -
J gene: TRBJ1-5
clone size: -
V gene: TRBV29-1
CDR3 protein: CSVEGGGNQPQHF
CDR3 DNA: TGCAGCGTTGAGGGCGGGGGCAATCAGCCCCAGCATTTT

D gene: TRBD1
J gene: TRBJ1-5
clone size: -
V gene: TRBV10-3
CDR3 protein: CATGTGERGSNQPQHF
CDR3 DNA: TGTGCCACTGGGACAGGGGAACGGGGTAGCAATCAGCCCCAGCATTTT

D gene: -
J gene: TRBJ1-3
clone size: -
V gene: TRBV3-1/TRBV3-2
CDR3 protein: CASSQEQVSGNTIYF
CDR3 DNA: TGTGCCAGCAGCCAAGAGCAGGTCTCTGGAAACACCATATATTTT

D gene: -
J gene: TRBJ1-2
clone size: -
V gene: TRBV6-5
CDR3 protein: CASALRGYTF
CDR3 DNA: TGTGCCAGCGCTTTACGTGGCTACACCTTC

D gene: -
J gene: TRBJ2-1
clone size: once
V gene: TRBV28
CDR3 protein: CASSITFGSPYNEQFF
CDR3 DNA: TGTGCCAGCAGTATCACTTTCGGGAGCCCCTACAATGAGCAGTTCTTC

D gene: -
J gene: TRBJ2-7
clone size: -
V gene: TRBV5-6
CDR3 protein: CASSSVADFYEQYF
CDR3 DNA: TGTGCCAGCAGCTCGGTGGCGGACTTCTACGAGCAGTACTTC

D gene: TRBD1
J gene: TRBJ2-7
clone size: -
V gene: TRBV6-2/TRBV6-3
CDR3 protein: CASSFDREPYEQYF
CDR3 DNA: TGTGCCAGCAGTTTCGACAGGGAGCCCTACGAGCAGTACTTC

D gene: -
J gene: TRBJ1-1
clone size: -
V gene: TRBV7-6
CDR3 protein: CASSLGAGGRNTEAFF
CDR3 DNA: TGTGCCAGCAGCCTAGGTGCGGGGGGCCGGAACACTGAAGCTTTCTTT

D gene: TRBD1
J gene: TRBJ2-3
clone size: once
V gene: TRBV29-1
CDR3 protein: CSVPPGQGAKDTQYF
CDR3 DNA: TGCAGCGTCCCCCCGGGGCAGGGGGCAAAGGATACGCAGTATTTT

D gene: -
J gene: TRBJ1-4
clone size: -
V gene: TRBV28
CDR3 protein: CASSSTEKLFF
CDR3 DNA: TGTGCCAGCAGCTCCACGGAAAAACTGTTTTTT

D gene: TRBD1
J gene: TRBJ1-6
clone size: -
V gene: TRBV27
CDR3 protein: CASSWDSNSPLHF
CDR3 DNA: TGTGCCAGCAGTTGGGACAGTAATTCACCCCTCCACTTT

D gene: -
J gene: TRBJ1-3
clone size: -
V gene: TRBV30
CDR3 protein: CAWSSGGLGTIYF
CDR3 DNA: TGTGCCTGGAGTTCGGGAGGGCTCGGCACCATATATTTT

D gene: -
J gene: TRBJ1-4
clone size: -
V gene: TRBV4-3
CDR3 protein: CASRRGGEKLFF
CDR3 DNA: TGCGCCAGTCGCAGGGGTGGTGAAAAACTGTTTTTT

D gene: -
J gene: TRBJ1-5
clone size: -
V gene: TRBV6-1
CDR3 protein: CASSDMGSFQPQHF
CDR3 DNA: TGTGCCAGCAGTGATATGGGATCTTTTCAGCCCCAGCATTTT

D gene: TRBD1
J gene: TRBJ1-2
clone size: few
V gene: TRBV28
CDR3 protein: CASSLGTGGEGFYGYTF
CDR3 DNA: TGTGCCAGCAGTTTGGGGACAGGGGGCGAGGGATTCTATGGCTACACCTTC

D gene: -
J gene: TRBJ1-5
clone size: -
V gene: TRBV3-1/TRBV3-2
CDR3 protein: CASSQDRSNQPQHF
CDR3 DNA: TGTGCCAGCAGCCAAGATCGTAGCAATCAGCCCCAGCATTTT

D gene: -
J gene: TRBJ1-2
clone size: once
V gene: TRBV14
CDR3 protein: CASSRDTSNYGYTF
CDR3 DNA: TGTGCCAGCAGCCGGGACACCTCTAACTATGGCTACACCTTC

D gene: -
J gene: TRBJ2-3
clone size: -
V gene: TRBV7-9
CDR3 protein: CASSRGGTSTDTQYF
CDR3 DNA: TGTGCCAGCAGCAGGGGCGGGACTAGCACAGATACGCAGTATTTT

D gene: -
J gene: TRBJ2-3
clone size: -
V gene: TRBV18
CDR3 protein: CASSPRPTDTQYF
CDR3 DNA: TGTGCCAGCTCACCGCGGCCCACAGATACGCAGTATTTT

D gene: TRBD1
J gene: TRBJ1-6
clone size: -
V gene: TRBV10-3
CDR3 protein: CAIRVGQQGNSPLHF
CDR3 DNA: TGTGCCATCAGGGTGGGACAGCAGGGCAATTCACCCCTCCACTTT

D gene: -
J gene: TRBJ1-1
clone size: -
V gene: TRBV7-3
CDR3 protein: CASSHGSEAFF
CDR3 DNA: TGTGCCAGCAGCCACGGATCTGAAGCTTTCTTT

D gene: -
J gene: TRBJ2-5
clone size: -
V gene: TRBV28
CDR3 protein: CASRPGQNSSPQYF
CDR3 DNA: TGTGCCAGCAGGCCTGGACAGAACTCCTCGCCCCAGTACTTC

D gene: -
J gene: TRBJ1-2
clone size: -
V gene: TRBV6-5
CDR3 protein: CASSLNYGYTF
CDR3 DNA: TGTGCCAGCAGTCTAAATTATGGCTACACCTTC

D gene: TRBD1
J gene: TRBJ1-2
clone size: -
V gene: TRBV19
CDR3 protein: CASSIVDRPGYGYTF
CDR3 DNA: TGTGCCAGTAGTATAGTGGACAGGCCGGGCTATGGCTACACCTTC

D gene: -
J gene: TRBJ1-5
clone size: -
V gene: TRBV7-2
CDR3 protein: CASSLEGQNNQPQHF
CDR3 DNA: TGTGCCAGCAGCTTAGAAGGACAGAACAATCAGCCCCAGCATTTT

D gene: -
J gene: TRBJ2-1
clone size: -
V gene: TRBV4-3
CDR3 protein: CASSQGDRTHEQFF
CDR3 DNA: TGCGCCAGCAGCCAAGGCGACAGGACCCATGAGCAGTTCTTC

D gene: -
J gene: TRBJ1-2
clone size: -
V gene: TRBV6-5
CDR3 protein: CASSYDRAYGYTF
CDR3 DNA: TGTGCCAGCAGTTACGACAGAGCCTATGGCTACACCTTC

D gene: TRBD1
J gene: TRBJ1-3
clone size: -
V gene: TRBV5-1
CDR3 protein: CASSLETGTGNTIYF
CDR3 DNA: TGCGCCAGCAGCTTGGAGACAGGGACCGGAAACACCATATATTTT